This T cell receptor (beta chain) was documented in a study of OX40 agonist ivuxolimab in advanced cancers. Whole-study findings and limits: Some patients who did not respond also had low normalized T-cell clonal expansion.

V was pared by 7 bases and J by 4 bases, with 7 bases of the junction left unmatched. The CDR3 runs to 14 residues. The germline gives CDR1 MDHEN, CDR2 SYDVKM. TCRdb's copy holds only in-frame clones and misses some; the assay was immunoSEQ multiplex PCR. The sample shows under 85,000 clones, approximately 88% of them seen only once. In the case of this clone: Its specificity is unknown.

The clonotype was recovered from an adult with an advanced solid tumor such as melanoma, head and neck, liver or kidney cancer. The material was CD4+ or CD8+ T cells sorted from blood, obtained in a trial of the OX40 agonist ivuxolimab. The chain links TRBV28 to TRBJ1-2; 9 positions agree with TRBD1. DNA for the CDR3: TGTGCCAGCACCGGGGGACAGGGTCTCTATGGCTACACCTTC. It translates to CASTGGQGLYGYTF.